This is a list of T cell receptor beta chains from one sample in a study of identical twins. One entry per CDR3 protein, called by TCRdb with MiXCR from the 5' RACE reads. Of about 690,000 distinct CDR3 sequences in the sample, 21% were seen once. The same data also went into a second study, on T cells expressing NK-cell markers.

The sample consisted of PBMCs. All receptors derive from a woman between 18 and 29 years old in good health. The CDR3 runs from the conserved cysteine through the conserved F or W. A D gene is named only where the DNA matches it firmly. Where a row states a size, it is once, few, many or the class of an expanded clone; other rows omit it.

J gene: TRBJ1-1
V gene: TRBV3-1
clone size: NA
D gene: NA
CDR3 DNA: TGTGCCAGCAGCCAATTGGAAGGGGGAGCCACTGAAGCTTTCTTT
CDR3 protein: CASSQLEGGATEAFF

J gene: TRBJ1-2
V gene: TRBV5-1
clone size: NA
D gene: TRBD1
CDR3 DNA: TGCGCCAGCAGCTTGGCGTCAGGACAGGAGGGCTACACCTTC
CDR3 protein: CASSLASGQEGYTF

J gene: TRBJ2-1
V gene: TRBV5-5
clone size: NA
D gene: NA
CDR3 DNA: TGTGCCAGCAGCTTGGATCCGACTCGGGCCTACAATGAGCAGTTCTTC
CDR3 protein: CASSLDPTRAYNEQFF

J gene: TRBJ2-3
V gene: TRBV5-1
clone size: NA
D gene: TRBD1
CDR3 DNA: TGCGCCAGCAGCTTATCTACAGGGGTCAACACAGATACGCAGTATTTT
CDR3 protein: CASSLSTGVNTDTQYF

J gene: TRBJ2-3
V gene: TRBV5-1
clone size: NA
D gene: NA
CDR3 DNA: TGCGCCAGCAGCTTTGAGCGGACTAGCACAGATACGCAGTATTTT
CDR3 protein: CASSFERTSTDTQYF

J gene: TRBJ2-2
V gene: TRBV4-2
clone size: NA
D gene: TRBD2
CDR3 DNA: TGTGCCAGCAGCCAAGCCTATGGCGGGAGGGTCGCCGGGGAGCTGTTTTTT
CDR3 protein: CASSQAYGGRVAGELFF

J gene: TRBJ2-3
V gene: TRBV20-1
clone size: NA
D gene: TRBD2
CDR3 DNA: TGCAGCACCTCTAGACTAGCGGGATCCACAGATACGCAGTATTTT
CDR3 protein: CSTSRLAGSTDTQYF

J gene: TRBJ2-3
V gene: TRBV12-3/TRBV12-4
clone size: NA
D gene: NA
CDR3 DNA: TGTGCCAGCGGCCCTTGGGAGGACTCCACAGATACGCAGTATTTT
CDR3 protein: CASGPWEDSTDTQYF

J gene: TRBJ2-1
V gene: TRBV12-3/TRBV12-4
clone size: many
D gene: NA
CDR3 DNA: TGTGCCAGCAGCGAAGGGTCAGAATACAATGAGCAGTTCTTC
CDR3 protein: CASSEGSEYNEQFF

J gene: TRBJ2-7
V gene: TRBV12-3/TRBV12-4
clone size: many
D gene: TRBD2
CDR3 DNA: TGTGCCAGCGTTGCGGGAGGGTCTCATTCCGAGCAGTACTTC
CDR3 protein: CASVAGGSHSEQYF

J gene: TRBJ2-3
V gene: TRBV20-1
clone size: few
D gene: NA
CDR3 DNA: TGCAGTGCTAGCCTCATTCGTCGCGGGCAGGGAAGCACAGATACGCAGTATTTT
CDR3 protein: CSASLIRRGQGSTDTQYF

J gene: TRBJ2-3
V gene: TRBV20-1
clone size: NA
D gene: NA
CDR3 DNA: TGCAGTGCCCAAACATCCTCCACAGATACGCAGTATTTT
CDR3 protein: CSAQTSSTDTQYF

J gene: TRBJ2-3
V gene: TRBV5-1
clone size: few
D gene: NA
CDR3 DNA: TGCGCCAGCAGCTTTGGGCAGAGCACAGATACGCAGTATTTT
CDR3 protein: CASSFGQSTDTQYF

J gene: TRBJ2-1
V gene: TRBV6-2/TRBV6-3
clone size: NA
D gene: NA
CDR3 DNA: TGTGCGGTACTGCGCTCCTACAATGAGCAGTTCTTC
CDR3 protein: CAVLRSYNEQFF

J gene: TRBJ2-7
V gene: TRBV20-1
clone size: few
D gene: NA
CDR3 DNA: TGCAGTGCTAGAGACCCAGGGTCTGGGCAGTACTTC
CDR3 protein: CSARDPGSGQYF

J gene: TRBJ2-4
V gene: TRBV20-1
clone size: few
D gene: NA
CDR3 DNA: TGCAGTGCTAGAACTGGGGGTTCCAAAAACATTCAGTACTTC
CDR3 protein: CSARTGGSKNIQYF

J gene: TRBJ2-5
V gene: TRBV6-5
clone size: few
D gene: NA
CDR3 DNA: TGTGCCAGCAGTTACTCATCCGGAAACCAAGAGACCCAGTACTTC
CDR3 protein: CASSYSSGNQETQYF

J gene: TRBJ2-7
V gene: TRBV7-2
clone size: NA
D gene: NA
CDR3 DNA: TGTGCCAGCAGCTTAGCGGTGGGATTCTACGAGCAGTACTTC
CDR3 protein: CASSLAVGFYEQYF

J gene: TRBJ2-4
V gene: TRBV12-3/TRBV12-4
clone size: few
D gene: TRBD2
CDR3 DNA: TGTGCCAGCAGTTTCGGGGGGATGGACATTCAGTACTTC
CDR3 protein: CASSFGGMDIQYF

J gene: TRBJ2-7
V gene: TRBV5-6
clone size: NA
D gene: NA
CDR3 DNA: TGTGCCATCGGCCCCGGACTCGTTTGGTACGAGCAGTACTTC
CDR3 protein: CAIGPGLVWYEQYF

J gene: TRBJ2-7
V gene: TRBV9
clone size: NA
D gene: TRBD2
CDR3 DNA: TGTGCCAGCAGCGCTACGACTAGCACCGAGCAGTACTTC
CDR3 protein: CASSATTSTEQYF

J gene: TRBJ2-7
V gene: TRBV5-1
clone size: NA
D gene: TRBD2
CDR3 DNA: TGCGCCAGCAGCTTGGGAGCGGGGGTAACCTACGAGCAGTACTTC
CDR3 protein: CASSLGAGVTYEQYF

J gene: TRBJ2-3
V gene: TRBV7-2
clone size: NA
D gene: TRBD2
CDR3 DNA: TGTGCCAGCAGCCGGGAGGAGAGTGCGCAGTATTTT
CDR3 protein: CASSREESAQYF

J gene: TRBJ1-4
V gene: TRBV5-5
clone size: NA
D gene: TRBD1
CDR3 DNA: TGTGCCAGCAGCTTGGCCCCGACAGGGGGCCCGCCTAATGAAAAACTGTTTTTT
CDR3 protein: CASSLAPTGGPPNEKLFF

J gene: TRBJ1-3
V gene: TRBV6-5
clone size: NA
D gene: TRBD1
CDR3 DNA: TGTGCCAGCAGTTACTCCGTAGGGGGCACATCTGGAAACACCATATATTTT
CDR3 protein: CASSYSVGGTSGNTIYF

J gene: TRBJ2-2
V gene: TRBV4-3
clone size: many
D gene: TRBD2
CDR3 DNA: TGCGCCAGCAGCCTGACTAGCGGGACCGGGGAGCTGTTTTTT
CDR3 protein: CASSLTSGTGELFF

J gene: TRBJ2-7
V gene: TRBV4-1
clone size: NA
D gene: NA
CDR3 DNA: TGCGCCAGCAGCCATGCCCCTAGCTACGAGCAGTACTTC
CDR3 protein: CASSHAPSYEQYF

J gene: TRBJ1-6
V gene: TRBV20-1
clone size: few
D gene: NA
CDR3 DNA: TGCAGTGCTCCTGTGGTGCAGGGTAGTAATTCACCCCTCCACTTT
CDR3 protein: CSAPVVQGSNSPLHF

J gene: TRBJ2-1
V gene: TRBV12-3/TRBV12-4
clone size: NA
D gene: NA
CDR3 DNA: TGTGCCAGCAGTCCCCATGGGGGTCCCTACAATGAGCAGTTCTTC
CDR3 protein: CASSPHGGPYNEQFF

J gene: TRBJ2-1
V gene: TRBV5-1
clone size: many
D gene: NA
CDR3 DNA: TGCGCCAGCAGCTTGCTAGTAGCCAATGAGCAGTTCTTC
CDR3 protein: CASSLLVANEQFF

J gene: TRBJ1-2
V gene: TRBV20-1
clone size: many
D gene: TRBD1
CDR3 DNA: TGCAGTGCCGGAGTCCGACAGGGGGTGGGAGGCTACACCTTC
CDR3 protein: CSAGVRQGVGGYTF

J gene: TRBJ2-1
V gene: TRBV2
clone size: NA
D gene: NA
CDR3 DNA: TGTGCCAGCAGGCTAGCTCACTCCTACAATGAGCAGTTCTTC
CDR3 protein: CASRLAHSYNEQFF

J gene: TRBJ2-5
V gene: TRBV9
clone size: NA
D gene: TRBD1
CDR3 DNA: TGTGCCAGCAGCCCCAGGGGGCTGGGGGATCAAGAGACCCAGTACTTC
CDR3 protein: CASSPRGLGDQETQYF

J gene: TRBJ2-3
V gene: TRBV20-1
clone size: NA
D gene: NA
CDR3 DNA: TGCAGTGCGGTCGGGGCGGTACACAACACAGATACGCAGTATTTT
CDR3 protein: CSAVGAVHNTDTQYF

J gene: TRBJ2-2
V gene: TRBV15
clone size: many
D gene: TRBD1
CDR3 DNA: TGTGCCACCAGCAGAGATCGGGACAGCTTCACCGGGGAGCTGTTTTTT
CDR3 protein: CATSRDRDSFTGELFF

J gene: TRBJ2-3
V gene: TRBV25-1
clone size: few
D gene: NA
CDR3 DNA: TGTGCCAGCAGAGCGGTCGGAGCCGATACGCAGTATTTT
CDR3 protein: CASRAVGADTQYF

J gene: TRBJ2-5
V gene: TRBV4-2
clone size: NA
D gene: NA
CDR3 DNA: TGTGCCAGCAGCCAAGATCTTGCTAGCGAAGAGACCCAGTACTTC
CDR3 protein: CASSQDLASEETQYF

J gene: TRBJ2-1
V gene: TRBV24-1
clone size: NA
D gene: NA
CDR3 DNA: TGTGCCACCAGTGATGGGAATGAGCAGTTCTTC
CDR3 protein: CATSDGNEQFF

J gene: TRBJ1-4
V gene: TRBV21-1
clone size: few
D gene: NA
CDR3 DNA: TGTGCCAGCAGCAAAGTATCGGACAGGAGGGGTGAAAAACTGTTTTTT
CDR3 protein: CASSKVSDRRGEKLFF

J gene: TRBJ2-1
V gene: TRBV12-3/TRBV12-4
clone size: NA
D gene: NA
CDR3 DNA: TGTGCCAGTAGTAAGGGTGGGGACAATGAGCAGTTCTTC
CDR3 protein: CASSKGGDNEQFF

J gene: TRBJ2-5
V gene: TRBV12-3/TRBV12-4
clone size: NA
D gene: NA
CDR3 DNA: TGTGCCAGCAGCCGAACCCAAGAGACCCAGTACTTC
CDR3 protein: CASSRTQETQYF

J gene: TRBJ2-5
V gene: TRBV7-9
clone size: NA
D gene: TRBD1
CDR3 DNA: TGTGCCAGCAGCTTAGGGCCCAGGGGGAGTCAAGAGACCCAGTACTTC
CDR3 protein: CASSLGPRGSQETQYF

J gene: TRBJ1-4
V gene: TRBV12-3/TRBV12-4
clone size: many
D gene: TRBD1
CDR3 DNA: TGTGCCAGCAGCGTCAGGGGGGAGGAGAAAAAACTGTTTTTT
CDR3 protein: CASSVRGEEKKLFF

J gene: TRBJ2-1
V gene: TRBV5-1
clone size: few
D gene: NA
CDR3 DNA: TGCGCCAGCAGCACCCGTTCCGCAGTATACAATGAGCAGTTCTTC
CDR3 protein: CASSTRSAVYNEQFF

J gene: TRBJ2-3
V gene: TRBV5-5
clone size: NA
D gene: TRBD1
CDR3 DNA: TGTGCCAGCAGCTCGGACAGGATTAGCACAGATACGCAGTATTTT
CDR3 protein: CASSSDRISTDTQYF

J gene: TRBJ2-7
V gene: TRBV12-3/TRBV12-4
clone size: NA
D gene: NA
CDR3 DNA: TGTGCCAGCAGTTACTCGAGCCACTCCTACGAGCAGTACTTC
CDR3 protein: CASSYSSHSYEQYF

J gene: TRBJ2-1
V gene: TRBV11-3
clone size: NA
D gene: NA
CDR3 DNA: TGTGCCAGCAGCTTAGTTGACGTCAATGAGCAGTTCTTC
CDR3 protein: CASSLVDVNEQFF

J gene: TRBJ2-4
V gene: TRBV4-1
clone size: NA
D gene: TRBD2
CDR3 DNA: TGCGCCAGCAGCCAAGGCTTAAAAGGTTTGCGGGAGAGGAGCCTTCAGTACTTC
CDR3 protein: CASSQGLKGLRERSLQYF

J gene: TRBJ2-7
V gene: TRBV25-1
clone size: few
D gene: TRBD1
CDR3 DNA: TGTGCCACCGGGACAGTGGGCGAGCAGTACTTC
CDR3 protein: CATGTVGEQYF

J gene: TRBJ1-2
V gene: TRBV20-1
clone size: NA
D gene: NA
CDR3 DNA: TGCAGTGCTCGGGATTCGGTCGATGGCTACACCTTC
CDR3 protein: CSARDSVDGYTF

J gene: TRBJ2-7
V gene: TRBV7-9
clone size: few
D gene: NA
CDR3 DNA: TGTGCCAGCAGCTTATCACCCGGGACCTACACCTACGAGCAGTACTTC
CDR3 protein: CASSLSPGTYTYEQYF